The entry below gives a single T cell receptor beta chain sequence along with its context. These data originate in a study of blood T cell repertoires in COVID-19. Overall study context: Italy, Spain and the United States were the sources of the convalescent and acute COVID-19 samples. Nucleic acid was either cDNA or gDNA, and it came from T cells, B-cell-depleted T cells, or PBMCs.

This table comes from immunoSEQ multiplex PCR, and its TCRdb copy is limited to in-frame clones, with some not included. The sample consists of under 80,000 clones, just under 90% of them appearing once. In germline, CDR1 is SGHRS, CDR2 YFSETQ. The CDR3 extends over 14 amino acids. V gave up 0 bases and J gave up 8 bases, with 13 bases separating them. Sequencing was done on a sample of peripheral blood. The gene calls are TRBV5-1 and TRBJ2-3; D perhaps matches TRBD1 (5 bases). This clonotype was obtained from a woman of 80 years or more with active COVID-19. For the CDR3, the DNA is TGCGCCAGCAGCTTGGGACAGCGCCAAGCTACGCAGTATTTT. Protein sequence: CASSLGQRQATQYF. Variable domain in full (rest from reference TRBV5-1 and TRBJ2-3): KAGVTQTPRYLIKTRGQQVTLSCSPISGHRSVSWYQQTPGQGLQFLFEYFSETQRNKGNFPGRFSGRQFSNSRSEMNVSTLELGDSALYLCASSLGQRQATQYFGPGTRLTVL.